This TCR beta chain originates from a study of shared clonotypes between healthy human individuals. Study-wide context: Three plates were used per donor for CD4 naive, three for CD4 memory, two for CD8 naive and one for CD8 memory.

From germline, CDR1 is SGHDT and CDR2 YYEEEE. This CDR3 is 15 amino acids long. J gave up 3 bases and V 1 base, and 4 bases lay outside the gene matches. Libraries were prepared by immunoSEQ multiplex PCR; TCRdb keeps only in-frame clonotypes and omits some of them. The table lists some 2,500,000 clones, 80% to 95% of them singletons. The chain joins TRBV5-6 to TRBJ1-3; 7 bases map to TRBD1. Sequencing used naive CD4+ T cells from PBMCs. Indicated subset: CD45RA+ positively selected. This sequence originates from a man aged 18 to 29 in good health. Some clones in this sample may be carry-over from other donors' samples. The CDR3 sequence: CASSLTGDGGNTIYF. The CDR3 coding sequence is TGTGCCAGCAGCTTGACAGGGGACGGTGGAAACACCATATATTTT.